This TCR beta chain was captured by sequencing in a study of cytomegalovirus exposure and HLA in healthy donors. Primers for the PCR totalled 60 Vbeta and 13 Jbeta. This table comes from immunoSEQ multiplex PCR, and its TCRdb copy is limited to in-frame clones, with some not included. This table has about 140,000 clones, roughly four fifths appearing once. This clone has only a few counts. The antigen remains undetermined. Study-wide findings and caveats: Accurate prediction of HLA-A and HLA-B alleles (for most subjects) was reportedly achieved from TCR beta sequences. The classifier, whose performance was assessed in both the original and validation cohorts, reportedly diagnosed cytomegalovirus status with high specificity and sensitivity.

Trimming pared 2 bases from V and 4 bases from J, leaving 14 bases between. The germline V gene encodes CDR1 MNHEY and CDR2 SVGAGI. This CDR3 region has 15 residues. The V call is TRBV6-5, the J call TRBJ1-1; D gene ambiguous. The clonotype comes from a middle-aged woman in good health and CMV-seronegative. The material sequenced was PBMCs. CDR3: CASSYSGLQSTEAFF. The CDR3 bases are TGTGCCAGCAGTTACAGCGGGTTACAAAGCACTGAAGCTTTCTTT.